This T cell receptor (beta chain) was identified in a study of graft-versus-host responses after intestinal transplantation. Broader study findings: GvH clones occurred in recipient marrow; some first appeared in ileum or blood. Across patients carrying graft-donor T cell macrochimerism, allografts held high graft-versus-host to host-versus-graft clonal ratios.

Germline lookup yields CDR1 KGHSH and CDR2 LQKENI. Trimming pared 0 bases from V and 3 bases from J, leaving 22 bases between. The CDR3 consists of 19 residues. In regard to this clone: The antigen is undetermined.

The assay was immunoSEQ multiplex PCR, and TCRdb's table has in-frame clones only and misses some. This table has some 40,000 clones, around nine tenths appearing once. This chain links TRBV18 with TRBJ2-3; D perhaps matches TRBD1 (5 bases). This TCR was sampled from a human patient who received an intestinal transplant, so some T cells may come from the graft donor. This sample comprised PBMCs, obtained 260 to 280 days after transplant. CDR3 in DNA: TGTGCCAGCTCACCACCGATCTCGTCGGACACAGACAAGACAGATACGCAGTATTTT. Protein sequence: CASSPPISSDTDKTDTQYF.